Described below is a single TCR beta chain sequence and its context. Its matching antigen is unknown. One end of the junction does not line up with germline, which may come from a read error. The data belong to a study of cytomegalovirus exposure and HLA in healthy donors. Overall study results and limits: For TCR beta chains, V- and J-gene trimming was later linked to a missense DCLRE1C variant. A later analysis reportedly found that, within productive TCRs, an Asian-associated ancestry cluster had fewer N-insertions than the mean observed across the roughly 690 donors.

Per germline, CDR1 SEHNR and CDR2 FQNEAQ (reference sequence). CDR3 length: 15 residues. The PCR employed 60 Vbeta primers together with 13 Jbeta primers. Sequencing was performed with immunoSEQ multiplex PCR; in TCRdb, only in-frame clones are kept and a portion is missing. The sample lists almost 90,000 clones, about 85% occurring once. The sample taken for sequencing was PBMCs. This receptor was obtained from a man aged 40-49 years in good health and CMV-seropositive. The chain carries TRBV7-9 and TRBJ2-7; 8 nucleotides line up with TRBD2. The CDR3 DNA reads TGTTCCAGCAGCTTAGTACGGGAGGGCCCCGACGAGCAGTACTTC. Translated, it gives CSSSLVREGPDEQYF.